Only one count was recorded for the clone carrying this TCR beta chain. A quantity of about 0.5 to 1 ug RNA underwent reverse transcription using random hexamers. TCRdb called the immunoSEQ multiplex PCR reads again in MiXCR, with one record for every CDR3 protein. The top ten hold more than 0.09% of the sample, which has over 350,000 distinct CDR3 sequences, approximately 85% seen once. V lost 3 bases, J lost 0 bases, and 9 bases lay in between. Germline-derived CDR1 and CDR2 are LNHDA and SQIVND (reference sequence). This CDR3 comprises 14 residues. The data originate from a study of CD8 T cells in Susac syndrome.

The sequence was obtained from a human donor with multiple sclerosis. This chain links TRBV19 with TRBJ2-7, with D unclear. The sample taken for sequencing was CD8+ T cells from PBMCs. In DNA, the CDR3 is TGTGCCAGTAGTATGTCGGTCGGCTCCTACGAGCAGTACTTC. This sequence encodes CASSMSVGSYEQYF. Drawing the rest from reference TRBV19 and TRBJ2-7, the complete variable domain is DGGITQSPKYLFRKEGQNVTLSCEQNLNHDAMYWYRQDPGQGLRLIYYSQIVNDFQKGDIAEGYSVSREKKESFPLTVTSAQKNPTAFYLCASSMSVGSYEQYFGPGTRLTVT.